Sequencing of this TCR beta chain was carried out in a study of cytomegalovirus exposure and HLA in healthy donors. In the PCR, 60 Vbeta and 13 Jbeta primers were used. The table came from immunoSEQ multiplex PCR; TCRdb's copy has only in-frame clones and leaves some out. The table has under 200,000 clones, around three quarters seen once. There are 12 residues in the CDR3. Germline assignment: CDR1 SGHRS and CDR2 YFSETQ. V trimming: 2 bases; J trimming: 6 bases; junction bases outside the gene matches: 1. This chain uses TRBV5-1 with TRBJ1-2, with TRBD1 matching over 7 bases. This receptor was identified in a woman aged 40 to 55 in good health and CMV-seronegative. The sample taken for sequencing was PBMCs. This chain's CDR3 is CASSFDRDGYTF. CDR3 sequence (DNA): TGCGCCAGCAGCTTCGACAGGGATGGCTACACCTTC. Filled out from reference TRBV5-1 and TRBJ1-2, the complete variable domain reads KAGVTQTPRYLIKTRGQQVTLSCSPISGHRSVSWYQQTPGQGLQFLFEYFSETQRNKGNFPGRFSGRQFSNSRSEMNVSTLELGDSALYLCASSFDRDGYTFGSGTRLTVV.